This T cell receptor (beta chain) is from a study of spatial heterogeneity in lung cancer. Study-wide background: From matched bulk RNA-seq came a T cell module score, which showed a strong correlation with TCR transcript counts in tumor regions.

Time point indicated: sample taken at primary tumor resection. Every molecule of TCR cDNA had its own unique molecular identifier. TCRdb processed the 5' RACE reads anew with MiXCR; each CDR3 protein has one entry. In the table there are several thousand distinct CDR3 sequences, over 8% of which are singletons. Study-wide points: One measure, the expanded intratumoral alpha and beta TCR count, tracked tumor mutation counts. Tracking of ubiquitous and regional nonsynonymous mutations by counts of ubiquitous and regional expanded TCRs, respectively, was seen.

A word on this clonotype: Its specificity is not known. Since the library was made to target alpha chains, this beta chain is a stray read and its abundance is not meaningful.

J lost 4 bases, V lost 8 bases, and 4 bases had no gene match. Germline CDR1 is ENHRY and CDR2 is SYGVKD. The CDR3 has 13 amino acids. The rearrangement uses TRBV10-3 and TRBJ2-1, with 8 bases matching TRBD1. This TCR was recovered from a male donor with early-stage non-small cell lung cancer. Specimen: lung tumor tissue, collected at surgery. CDR3 region: CAIAGGWYNEQFF. DNA of the CDR3: TGTGCCATCGCAGGGGGCTGGTACAATGAGCAGTTCTTC.